This TCR beta chain was documented in a study of cytomegalovirus exposure and HLA in healthy donors. Notes on the study in general: A later analysis, which compared TCR beta chains of equal frequency, found the HLA-associated ones more clonally expanded. In vitro checks showed that a few CMV-associated chains really do target CMV antigens.

For this clone: Antigen unknown.

Use of 60 Vbeta and 13 Jbeta primers characterized the PCR. Clones were sequenced by immunoSEQ multiplex PCR, and TCRdb holds only the in-frame ones, with some missing. The sample includes fewer than 110,000 clones, 66% of them seen just once. The sample comprised PBMCs. The clonotype was recovered from a woman in her forties or fifties in good health and CMV-seronegative.

CDR3 in amino acids: CASAFTGGNYEKLFF. DNA for the CDR3: TGTGCTAGTGCCTTTACAGGGGGTAATTATGAAAAACTGTTTTTT. The V call is TRBV12-5, the J call TRBJ1-4, with 8 bases identical to TRBD1. The CDR3 spans 15 residues. J gave up 6 bases and V 7 bases, and 10 bases lay outside the gene matches. Germline values: CDR1 LGHNT, CDR2 FRNRAP.